What follows describes a single TCR beta chain. Its antigen is undetermined. The data belong to a study of response to subunit inactivated influenza vaccine. Findings and caveats of the study: The study's authors posited that every seasonal influenza vaccination enlists few new T cells.

TCRdb recomputed calls from the RT-PCR reads with MiXCR, one row per CDR3 protein. The profile shows about 540,000 distinct CDR3 sequences, 12% to 15% of them singletons. The sample in question was PBMCs from blood, obtained approximately 13 days after vaccination. This TCR came from a man aged 50 to 60 who received an inactivated influenza vaccine.

Here the CDR3 DNA reads TGTGCCAGCAATCCTAGCGGGAGGGCCCTCAATGAGCAGTTCTTC. This gives the protein CASNPSGRALNEQFF. This chain links TRBV6-2 or TRBV6-3 with TRBJ2-1; 12 bases are a match to TRBD2. The CDR3 contains 15 residues. J lost 6 bases, V lost 7 bases, and 7 bases had no gene match. Germline V lookup: CDR1 MNHEY, CDR2 SVGEGT.